The clone carrying this T cell receptor (beta chain) was picked up a small number of times. Antigen unknown. The data derive from a study of identical twins. TCRdb recomputed calls from the 5' RACE reads with MiXCR, one row per CDR3 protein. The sample consists of 260,000 or so distinct CDR3 sequences, around 7.6% of them appearing once. This CDR3 region has 15 residues. V was pared by 3 bases and J by 6 bases, with 8 bases of the junction left unmatched. The germline V gene encodes CDR1 SEHNR and CDR2 FQNEAQ (reference sequence). Findings and caveats of the study: Weaker excess twin sharing was observed in beta out-of-frame sequences. Cord blood's abundant beta clonotypes had fewer insertions, unlike memory repertoires.

The same sample was also used in a study of yellow fever vaccine responses in identical twins.

The specimen was CD8+ T cells sorted from blood. This chain uses TRBV7-9 with TRBJ2-1, with 7 bases aligning to TRBD2. This TCR was recovered from a woman under 30 in good health. The CDR3 region has the DNA TGTGCCAGCAGCTTTAGACTAGCAGGCTTCAATGAGCAGTTCTTC. Translated, it gives CASSFRLAGFNEQFF.